This T cell receptor (beta chain) originates from a study of shared clonotypes between healthy human individuals. Study in general: The donor pool was made up of two women and a few men aged 18 to 49.

Study-level points and caveats: Among donors, the sharing of clonotypes was expected to be influenced by sequencing depth.

For sorted subsets, 150 to 250 ng DNA per replicate equaled about 30,000 T cell genomes. Measured with immunoSEQ multiplex PCR; TCRdb has only the in-frame clones, and not every one. The sample lists fewer than 1.4 million clones; approximately 80% were seen once. This clone was counted only a few times. Its target is unknown. CDR1 is GTSNPN, CDR2 SVGIG, per germline (reference sequence). V lost 0 bases and J lost 7, with 16 bases in between. CDR3 length: 15 residues. Sequencing input: memory CD4+ T cells from PBMCs. Regarding subset: CD45RA-negative fraction. This chain connects TRBV30 to TRBJ1-5; D perhaps matches TRBD1 (6 bases). The receptor was derived from a young man in good health. Some clones in this sample may be carry-over from other donors' samples. CDR3 sequence (DNA): TGTGCCTGGAGTGTACCCCAGGGGCGCTGGCAGCCCCAGCATTTT. Protein product: CAWSVPQGRWQPQHF.